Presented here are 30 T cell receptor beta chains from one specimen sequenced in a study of glioma-infiltrating T cells. Using RNA template, CDR3s of TCR alpha and beta were amplified with iRepertoire arm-PCR. TCRdb redid the calling of the multiplex PCR reads with MiXCR, one entry per CDR3 protein. The data show a few hundred thousand distinct CDR3 sequences, approximately 42% seen once. What was sequenced was glioma tissue, nonneoplastic brain tissue, or PBMCs (not recorded which). These receptors all stem from a human donor with low-grade glioma or glioblastoma, undergoing nonglioma brain surgery, or in good health (not recorded which).

The J gene is TRBJ1-1, the V gene TRBV7-9, with a tentative D call TRBD1 (5 bases). With 4 bases removed from V and 1 base from J, the gap between germline ends came to 10 bases. Germline-derived CDR1 and CDR2 are SEHNR and FQNEAQ (reference sequence). This CDR3 has 14 residues. CDR3 sequence (DNA): TGTGCCAGCAGCTCCCACGACAGGAACACTGAAGCTTTCTTT. Encoded protein: CASSSHDRNTEAFF.

CDR3 DNA: TGCGCCAGCAGCCAAGAGGTAGTAGCCGTTGAGCAGTTCTTC. It codes for CASSQEVVAVEQFF. V and J are TRBV4-1 and TRBJ2-1; D ambiguous. Deletions cut 0 bases from V and 9 bases from J, with 12 bases between. The germline gives CDR1 MGHRA, CDR2 YSYEKL. CDR3 length: 14 amino acids.

This clonotype has a count of ten or more. The genes are TRBV27 and TRBJ2-7; D unresolved. V was cut by 4 bases and J by 5 bases, with 3 bases left in between. Germline V gene sequence: CDR1 MNHEY, CDR2 SMNVEV (reference sequence). The CDR3 has 10 amino acids. The CDR3 DNA reads as TGTGCCAGCAGTTGGCACGAGCAGTACTTC. Its translation: CASSWHEQYF.

This clonotype was picked up a small number of times. The genes are TRBV4-2 and TRBJ2-5, with D possibly matching TRBD2 (6 bases). The germline CDR1 and CDR2 sequences are LGHNA and YNFKEQ. V was clipped by 0 bases and J by 13 bases, with 27 bases between them. This CDR3 is built from 17 residues. CDR3 residues: CASSQERGVEKDGGRYF. The CDR3 bases are TGTGCCAGCAGCCAAGAACGAGGGGTAGAGAAGGACGGGGGAAGGTACTTC.

This clonotype came up many times. V usage is TRBV20-1 and J usage is TRBJ2-3, with 9 positions matching TRBD2. The V segment lost 6 bases and the J segment 0 bases; nucleotides outside the gene matches: 4. The CDR3 is made up of 14 amino acids. Per germline, CDR1 DFQATT and CDR2 SNEGSKA (reference sequence). For the CDR3, the DNA is TGCAGTGCACGGACTAGCGCTAGCACAGATACGCAGTATTTT. Protein sequence: CSARTSASTDTQYF.

Regarding this clonotype: A much larger clone is a single base away; this may be a read error. V is TRBV20-1 and J is TRBJ1-5; no clear D. The V and J ends lost 7 bases and 3 bases respectively, with 16 bases between them. Germline V lookup: CDR1 DFQATT, CDR2 SNEGSKA (reference sequence). The CDR3 covers 14 residues. For the CDR3, the DNA is TGCAGTGATACCCCCCGGGTCCACAATCAGCCCCAGCATTTT. Protein product: CSDTPRVHNQPQHF.

Details on this clonotype: A junction boundary mismatches the germline segment, possibly from a read error. The chain links TRBV6-1 to TRBJ2-5; D possibly corresponds to TRBD1 (6 bases). Germline CDR1 and CDR2: MNHNS and SASEGT. There are 14 residues in the CDR3. The CDR3 DNA follows: TGTGACAGCACCGACCGGGACACTCAAGAGACCCAGTACTTC. Amino acids: CDSTDRDTQETQYF.

This clonotype was counted many times. This rearrangement joins TRBV6-2 or TRBV6-3 to TRBJ2-3; D is unresolved. The CDR3 is 14 residues long. The V gene lost 2 bases and the J gene lost 4 bases, with 10 bases spanning the gap. Germline V lookup: CDR1 MNHEY, CDR2 SVGEGT. In DNA, the CDR3 is TGTGCCAGCAGTTACCCCGCAAGCGCAGATACGCAGTATTTT. Translating it yields CASSYPASADTQYF.

This clonotype has a count of ten or more. The genes are TRBV27 and TRBJ2-3, with D perhaps given as TRBD1 or TRBD2 (5 bases each). Germline CDR1 reads MNHEY; CDR2 reads SMNVEV (reference sequence). Trimming left V 3 bases short and J 2 bases short, with 9 bases between. The CDR3 length is 14 residues. Here the CDR3 DNA reads TGTGCCAGCAGTTTGTTTGGGACCACAGATACGCAGTATTTT. Protein sequence: CASSLFGTTDTQYF.

The sample holds many counts of this clonotype. The chain uses TRBV20-1 and TRBJ2-5; possibly TRBD2 for D (5 bases). Trimming stripped 5 bases from V and 2 bases from J, with 24 bases between. CDR3 length equals 17 residues. In germline, CDR1 is DFQATT, CDR2 SNEGSKA (reference sequence). CDR3 sequence: CSAPSLSVEDQQETQYF. CDR3 nucleotides: TGCAGTGCTCCATCCTTATCAGTGGAGGATCAACAAGAGACCCAGTACTTC.

The chain couples TRBV7-2 to TRBJ1-3; TRBD1 agrees at 7 bases. J was trimmed by 0 bases and V by 5 bases; bases with no gene match: 7. There are 16 residues in the CDR3. Germline CDR1 SGHTA, CDR2 FQGNSA. The CDR3 spells CASSPTGARSGNTIYF. CDR3 DNA sequence: TGTGCCAGCAGCCCAACAGGGGCCCGCTCTGGAAACACCATATATTTT.

The genes are TRBV20-1 and TRBJ2-7, with D possibly being TRBD2 (6 bases). Trimming stripped 7 bases from V and 2 bases from J, with 12 bases between. Germline loops: CDR1 DFQATT, CDR2 SNEGSKA (reference sequence). This CDR3 comprises 12 residues. The CDR3 spells CSVNGGPYEQYF. The CDR3 nucleotides are TGCAGTGTGAACGGGGGACCCTACGAGCAGTACTTC.

V and J are TRBV20-1 and TRBJ2-3; no clear D gene. V was cut by 5 bases and J by 0 bases, with 12 bases left in between. The CDR3 has 14 residues. Germline V gene data show CDR1 as DFQATT and CDR2 as SNEGSKA (reference sequence). CDR3 coding DNA: TGCAGTGCTTCCCACCCTACCAGCACAGATACGCAGTATTTT. It encodes CSASHPTSTDTQYF.

V is TRBV5-1 and J is TRBJ1-3; possible D gene TRBD1, 6 bases. V lost 2 bases and J lost 8, with 14 bases in between. CDR1 SGHRS and CDR2 YFSETQ come from the germline V gene. The CDR3 has 14 residues. CDR3: CASSFEGGRDTIYF. For the CDR3, the DNA is TGCGCCAGCAGCTTTGAGGGGGGACGAGACACCATATATTTT.

CDR3 amino acids: CASSSWGGRGTDTQYF. In DNA, the CDR3 is TGTGCCAGCAGTTCCTGGGGGGGGAGGGGCACAGATACGCAGTATTTT. The chain joins TRBV28 to TRBJ2-3; 7 bases map to TRBD2. CDR3 length: 16 amino acids. V lost 4 bases, J lost 1 base, and 8 bases stayed unmatched. The V gene's germline CDR1 is MDHEN and CDR2 SYDVKM.

There are many counts of this clonotype. The J gene is TRBJ2-1, the V gene TRBV6-1, with D maybe TRBD2 (6 bases). Germline loops: CDR1 MNHNS, CDR2 SASEGT. This CDR3 has 12 residues. Trimming stripped 6 bases from V and 10 bases from J, with 13 bases between. The CDR3 loop is CASSRDLREQFF. The CDR3 nucleotides read TGTGCCAGCAGCAGGGACTTGAGGGAGCAGTTCTTC.

This chain uses TRBV27 with TRBJ2-2; a possible D gene is TRBD1 (5 bases). This CDR3 has 16 amino acids. CDR1 MNHEY and CDR2 SMNVEV come from the germline V gene (reference sequence). The V end lost 1 base, the J end lost 7 bases, and 16 bases lay between the germline ends. DNA of the CDR3: TGTGCCAGCAGTTTATTGGCCAGGGAAACAATCGGGGAGCTGTTTTTT. It yields the protein CASSLLARETIGELFF.

This clonotype has more than one count but fewer than ten. V gene TRBV19 combines with J gene TRBJ1-1, with TRBD1 as a possible D gene (5 bases). Germline CDR1 is LNHDA and CDR2 is SQIVND (reference sequence). Trimming left V 6 bases short and J 3 bases short, with 11 bases between. The CDR3 is made up of 13 amino acids. CDR3 in DNA: TGTGCCAGTAGGTATAGGGGCCACACTGAAGCTTTCTTT. Residues: CASRYRGHTEAFF. The full variable domain, with the rest looked up from reference TRBV19 and TRBJ1-1, is DGGITQSPKYLFRKEGQNVTLSCEQNLNHDAMYWYRQDPGQGLRLIYYSQIVNDFQKGDIAEGYSVSREKKESFPLTVTSAQKNPTAFYLCASRYRGHTEAFFGQGTRLTVV.

The J gene is TRBJ1-1, the V gene TRBV6-2 or TRBV6-3; D remains ambiguous. Germline values: CDR1 MNHEY, CDR2 SVGEGT. The CDR3 runs to 13 residues. Trimming removed 2 bases from V and 5 bases from J, with 9 bases in between. The CDR3 here is CASSYGGWTEAFF. CDR3 DNA sequence: TGTGCCAGCAGTTACGGTGGGTGGACTGAAGCTTTCTTT.

V and J are TRBV3-1 and TRBJ1-6; 9 bases align to TRBD1. The CDR3 consists of 16 residues. V lost 4 bases to trimming and J lost 7 bases; unmatched junction nucleotides: 8. Germline V gene data show CDR1 as LGHDT and CDR2 as YNNKEL (reference sequence). DNA for the CDR3: TGTGCCAGCAGCCTTACAGGGGGCGTTTGGAATTCACCCCTCCACTTT. Translated, it gives CASSLTGGVWNSPLHF. Complete variable domain (other parts from reference TRBV3-1 and TRBJ1-6): DTAVSQTPKYLVTQMGNDKSIKCEQNLGHDTMYWYKQDSKKFLKIMFSYNNKELIINETVPNRFSPKSPDKAHLNLHINSLELGDSAVYFCASSLTGGVWNSPLHFGNGTRLTVT.

This chain joins TRBV7-2 and TRBJ2-2; 8 bases line up with TRBD2. Germline loops: CDR1 SGHTA, CDR2 FQGNSA. With 0 bases clipped from V and 3 bases from J, the junction kept 0 bases outside the gene matches. The CDR3 is 15 amino acids. The CDR3 region is CASSLAGLDTGELFF. In DNA, the CDR3 is TGTGCCAGCAGCTTAGCGGGACTAGACACCGGGGAGCTGTTTTTT.

This rearrangement joins TRBV2 to TRBJ2-3; 9 bases match TRBD1. CDR3 length equals 14 residues. V was pared by 8 bases and J by 5 bases, with 8 bases of the junction left unmatched. Germline-derived CDR1 and CDR2 are SNHLY and FYNNEI. DNA for the CDR3: TGTGCCAGCTCGGACTCGACAGGGGGAGATACGCAGTATTTT. Translating gives CASSDSTGGDTQYF.

This chain uses TRBV15 with TRBJ1-5; 8 bases map to TRBD1. V lost 3 bases and J lost 2; bases outside the gene matches: 3. Germline V lookup: CDR1 LNHNV, CDR2 YYDKDF (reference sequence). The CDR3 contains 15 residues. The CDR3 reads CATSRLQGGNQPQHF. Here the CDR3 DNA reads TGTGCCACCAGCAGGTTACAGGGGGGCAATCAGCCCCAGCATTTT.

Points on this clonotype: Compared with germline, one end of the junction differs, possibly owing to a read error. The chain combines TRBV6-2 or TRBV6-3 with TRBJ2-2; perhaps TRBD2 as D (6 bases). The CDR3 covers 14 residues. CDR1 MNHEY and CDR2 SVGEGT come from the germline V gene. CDR3 sequence: CAGRQGFGTGGLFF. The CDR3 DNA reads TGTGCCGGGCGGCAGGGATTCGGCACCGGGGGGCTGTTTTTT.

This clonotype was observed a few times. This chain links TRBV15 with TRBJ1-3; D is perhaps TRBD1 (6 bases). The CDR3 consists of 16 residues. Deletions cut 7 bases from V and 5 bases from J, with 21 bases between. Germline V gene data show CDR1 as LNHNV and CDR2 as YYDKDF (reference sequence). CDR3 sequence reads: CATTLEPRGGRNTIYF. CDR3 bases: TGTGCCACCACTCTAGAACCCAGGGGTGGACGAAACACCATATATTTT.

Notes on this clonotype: Just one base apart from a much larger clone, this may be a read error. The chain carries TRBV6-1 and TRBJ2-1; 9 bases are a match to TRBD1. J was trimmed by 13 bases and V by 6 bases; bases with no gene match: 10. Germline values: CDR1 MNHNS, CDR2 SASEGT. This CDR3 comprises 13 residues. CDR3 region: CASSPGQGGIQFF. In DNA, the CDR3 is TGTGCCAGCAGCCCGGGACAGGGAGGCATTCAGTTCTTC.

The rearrangement joins TRBV5-4 to TRBJ1-1, with 9 bases identical to TRBD1. With 4 bases clipped from V and 1 base from J, the junction kept 5 bases outside the gene matches. Germline CDR1 is SGHNT and CDR2 is YYREEE (reference sequence). This CDR3 comprises 15 residues. The CDR3 DNA sequence: TGTGCCAGCAGCGGACCGGGACAGGGGAACACTGAAGCTTTCTTT. It is translated as CASSGPGQGNTEAFF.

This clonotype showed up just a few times. The rearrangement links TRBV4-1 to TRBJ2-2, with a possible D match to TRBD2 (5 bases). This CDR3 is 14 amino acids long. Trimming pared 2 bases from V and 6 bases from J, leaving 10 bases between. Germline loops: CDR1 MGHRA, CDR2 YSYEKL. The CDR3 coding sequence is TGCGCCAGCAGCCAAACAAAGGGAGCCGGGGAGCTGTTTTTT. This encodes CASSQTKGAGELFF.

This clonotype appeared a few times. This chain connects TRBV4-1 to TRBJ1-5; the D is unclear. This CDR3 has 13 residues. Germline lookup yields CDR1 MGHRA and CDR2 YSYEKL. V lost 4 bases and J lost 7, with 11 bases in between. The CDR3 region is CASSLKEDQPQHF. In DNA form, the CDR3 reads TGCGCCAGCAGCCTCAAAGAGGACCAGCCCCAGCATTTT.

This clonotype came up a few times. The chain joins TRBV10-3 to TRBJ2-1; 8 bases are a match to TRBD2. The length of the CDR3 is 15 residues. The trim removed 3 bases at V and 4 bases at J, leaving 5 bases unmatched. In germline, CDR1 is ENHRY, CDR2 SYGVKD. CDR3 sequence reads: CAISDLAGLYNEQFF. For the CDR3, the DNA is TGTGCCATCAGTGATCTAGCGGGCCTTTACAATGAGCAGTTCTTC.